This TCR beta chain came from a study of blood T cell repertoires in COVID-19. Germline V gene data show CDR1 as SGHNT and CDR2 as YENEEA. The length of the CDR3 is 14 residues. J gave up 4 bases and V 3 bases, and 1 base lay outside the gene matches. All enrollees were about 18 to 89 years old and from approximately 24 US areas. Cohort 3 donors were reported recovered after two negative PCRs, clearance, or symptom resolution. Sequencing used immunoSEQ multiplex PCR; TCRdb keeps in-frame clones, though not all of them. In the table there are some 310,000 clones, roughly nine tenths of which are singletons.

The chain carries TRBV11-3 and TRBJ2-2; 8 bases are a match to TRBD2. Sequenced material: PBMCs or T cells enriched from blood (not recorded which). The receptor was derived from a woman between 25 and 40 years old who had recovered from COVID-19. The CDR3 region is CASSFGGVTGELFF. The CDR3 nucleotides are TGTGCCAGCAGCTTCGGGGGGGTCACCGGGGAGCTGTTTTTT.